Each of the 8 T cell receptor beta chains below was sequenced from the same sample in a study of blood T cell repertoires in COVID-19. Profiled with immunoSEQ multiplex PCR; TCRdb holds only in-frame clones, not every one. Found here are about 300,000 clones, approximately 90% of them singletons; the top ten hold over 5%. Specimen: peripheral blood. The receptors originated from a woman aged 45-65 years with COVID-19, enrolled during active disease.

The chain is built from TRBV3-1 (or the pseudogene TRBV3-2) and TRBJ1-6; perhaps TRBD1 as D (6 bases). Germline loops: CDR1 LGHDT, CDR2 YNNKEL (reference sequence). Between the trimmed V and J ends, which lost 2 bases and 9 bases, there was a span of 17 bases. The CDR3 runs 16 residues. The DNA for the CDR3 is TGTGCCAGCAGCCAACAGGACAGAGTAAGGGGTTCACCCCTCCACTTT. Translation: CASSQQDRVRGSPLHF.

This clone has only one observation. The chain is built from TRBV5-1 and TRBJ1-1; D remains unclear. CDR1 and CDR2 from the germline V gene are SGHRS and YFSETQ. This CDR3 comprises 14 residues. Trimming took off 3 bases at V and 1 base at J, with 10 bases between the two ends. The CDR3 loop is CASSSFDKNTEAFF. In DNA, the CDR3 is TGCGCCAGCAGCTCATTCGACAAGAACACTGAAGCTTTCTTT.

J is TRBJ2-7 and V is TRBV5-4; D perhaps matches TRBD2 (5 bases). This CDR3 contains 12 residues. The V gene's germline CDR1 is SGHNT and CDR2 YYREEE (reference sequence). V was pared by 5 bases and J by 7 bases, with 13 bases between. CDR3 sequence: CASSETSREQYF. The CDR3 nucleotides are TGTGCCAGCAGTGAAACTAGTCGTGAGCAGTACTTC.

The rearrangement joins TRBV5-1 to TRBJ1-1; D gene ambiguous. The CDR3 runs to 13 residues. V lost 8 bases to trimming and J lost 4 bases, with 15 bases between them. From germline, CDR1 is SGHRS and CDR2 YFSETQ. CDR3 sequence reads: CASSRLGGTEAFF. The CDR3 nucleotides are TGCGCCAGTTCAAGGTTGGGAGGCACTGAAGCTTTCTTT.

The rearrangement joins TRBV19 to TRBJ1-5, with D unclear. CDR3 length: 16 amino acids. V gave up 5 bases and J gave up 4 bases, with 18 bases separating them. CDR1 is LNHDA, CDR2 SQIVND, per germline (reference sequence). The CDR3 nucleotides are TGTGCCAGTAGTCCTACCGGCGTTCAGGTGAATCAGCCCCAGCATTTT. It codes for CASSPTGVQVNQPQHF.

The chain recombines TRBV10-3 with TRBJ1-2; D is possibly TRBD1 (6 bases). Trimming removed 2 bases from V and 1 base from J, with 14 bases in between. The CDR3 contains 16 residues. In germline, CDR1 is ENHRY, CDR2 SYGVKD. Written as DNA, the CDR3 is TGTGCCATCAGTGAGGAAGGGGACAAGAGTAACTATGGCTACACCTTC. Protein: CAISEEGDKSNYGYTF.

Only one count was recorded for this clone. J is TRBJ2-1 and V is TRBV4-3; TRBD2 is a possible D gene (6 bases). The CDR3 loop spans 16 amino acids. The V gene's germline CDR1 is LGHNA and CDR2 YSLEER. V gave up 0 bases and J gave up 5 bases, with 14 bases separating them. CDR3 region: CASSQEPAGGNNEQFF. The CDR3 nucleotides are TGCGCCAGCAGCCAAGAACCAGCGGGCGGAAACAATGAGCAGTTCTTC.

This chain connects TRBV7-3 to TRBJ2-7; 8 nucleotides line up with TRBD2. The J segment lost 2 bases and the V segment lost 5 bases, leaving 5 bases of the junction unmatched. The germline CDR1 and CDR2 sequences are SGHTA and FQGTGA. This CDR3 is built from 14 residues. The CDR3 here is CASSPPGLAYEQYF. CDR3 coding DNA: TGTGCCAGCAGCCCGCCGGGACTAGCCTACGAGCAGTACTTC.